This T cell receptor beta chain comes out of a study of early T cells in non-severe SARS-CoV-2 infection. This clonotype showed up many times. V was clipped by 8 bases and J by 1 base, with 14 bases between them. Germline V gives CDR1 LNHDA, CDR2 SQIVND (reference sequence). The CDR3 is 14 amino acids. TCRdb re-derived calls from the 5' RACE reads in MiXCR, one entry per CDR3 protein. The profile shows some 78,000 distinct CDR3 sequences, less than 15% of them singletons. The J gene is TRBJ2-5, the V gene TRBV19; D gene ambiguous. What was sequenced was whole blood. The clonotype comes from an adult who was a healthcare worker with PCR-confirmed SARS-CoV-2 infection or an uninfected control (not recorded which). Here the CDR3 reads CASSWQAFQETQYF. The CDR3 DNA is TGTGCCAGTTCATGGCAGGCGTTCCAAGAGACCCAGTACTTC.